This TCR beta chain was captured in a study of cytomegalovirus exposure and HLA in healthy donors. The wider study: In a later analysis, it was reported that the approximately 110 validation repertoires had been produced on the same platform as the roughly 700 repertoires belonging to the first cohort.

Study-level findings and limits: According to the study, roughly 160 TCR beta chains were cytomegalovirus-associated.

This clone was detected once. Its antigen is unidentified. Per germline, CDR1 LNHDA and CDR2 SQIVND (reference sequence). The CDR3 loop spans 14 amino acids. The J segment lost 0 bases and the V segment lost 5 bases, leaving 4 bases of the junction unmatched. Profiled with immunoSEQ multiplex PCR; TCRdb holds only in-frame clones, not every one. The sample has 66,000 or so clones; approximately 96% are singletons. This clonotype originated in a young woman in good health and CMV-seropositive. The source material was PBMCs. The rearrangement links TRBV19 to TRBJ2-7, with TRBD2 matching 7 bases. CDR3 nucleotides: TGTGCCAGTAGTCCTAGCGGTTACTCCTACGAGCAGTACTTC. Its translation is CASSPSGYSYEQYF.